This paragraph covers one TCR beta chain sequence. The antigen is undetermined. Germline CDR1 reads SQVTM; CDR2 reads ANQGSEA. The CDR3 extends over 12 amino acids. J was trimmed by 5 bases and V by 4 bases; bases with no gene match: 3. Alongside a J-beta primer mix, a sample-barcoded 5' primer served in a second PCR lasting roughly 7 to 11 cycles. One entry per CDR3 protein results from TCRdb running MiXCR on the 5' RACE reads. In the table there are around 1,100,000 distinct CDR3 sequences, roughly two fifths of which are singletons. The source of the sample is a study of blood T cells in healthy people across ages. Study observations and caveats: The long-lived group displayed more naive CD4+ cells, plus higher diversity, than the aged donors did. Roughly linear age-related decline in beta diversity appeared, significant by age about 37.

This chain uses TRBV29-1 with TRBJ1-1; 8 bases are a match to TRBD1. The TCR comes from a man aged 18 to 35 in good health. The sample was blood. The CDR3 loop reads CSVARGRTEAFF. DNA for the CDR3: TGCAGCGTTGCCAGGGGGCGAACTGAAGCTTTCTTT. The full variable domain, its missing parts supplied by reference TRBV29-1 and TRBJ1-1, is SAVISQKPSRDICQRGTSLTIQCQVDSQVTMMFWYRQQPGQSLTLIATANQGSEATYESGFVIDKFPISRPNLTFSTLTVSNMSPEDSSIYLCSVARGRTEAFFGQGTRLTVV.